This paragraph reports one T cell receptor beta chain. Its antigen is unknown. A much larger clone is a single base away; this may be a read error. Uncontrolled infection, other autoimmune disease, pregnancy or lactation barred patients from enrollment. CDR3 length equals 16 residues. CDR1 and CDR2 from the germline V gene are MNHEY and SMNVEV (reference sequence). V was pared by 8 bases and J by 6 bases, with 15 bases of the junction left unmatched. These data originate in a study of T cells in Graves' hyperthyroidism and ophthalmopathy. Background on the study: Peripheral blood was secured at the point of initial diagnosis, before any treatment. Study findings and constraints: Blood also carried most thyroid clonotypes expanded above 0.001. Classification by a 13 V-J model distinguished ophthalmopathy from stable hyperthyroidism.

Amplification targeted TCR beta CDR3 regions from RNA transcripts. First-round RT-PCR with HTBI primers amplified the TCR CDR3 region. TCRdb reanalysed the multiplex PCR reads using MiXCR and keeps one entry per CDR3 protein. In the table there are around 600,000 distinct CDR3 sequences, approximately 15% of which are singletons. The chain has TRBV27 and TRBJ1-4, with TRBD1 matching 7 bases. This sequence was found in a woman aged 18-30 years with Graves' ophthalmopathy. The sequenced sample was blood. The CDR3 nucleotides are TGTGCCAGCCGCAATAAAATTGACAGGGAGGATGAAAAACTGTTTTTT. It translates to CASRNKIDREDEKLFF.